Described below is a single T cell receptor beta chain sequence and its context. Its target is unknown. These data belong to a study of CD8 T cells in ankylosing spondylitis. It was by quantitative 5'-RACE with molecular barcodes that TCR beta libraries were made. Each CDR3 protein is one row after TCRdb ran MiXCR on the 5' RACE reads. The sample yields about 750,000 distinct CDR3 sequences, roughly 19% seen once. Study findings and constraints: Eight highly homologous variants made up a TCR beta motif, and this motif appeared characteristic of ankylosing spondylitis blood. Reportedly, disease-linked clones are significantly enriched in ankylosing spondylitis patients' matched synovial fluid. Disease-linked clones bore a CD8+ phenotype, appearing relatively rarely in peripheral blood.

Trimming removed 8 bases from V and 8 bases from J, with 16 bases in between. The CDR3 contains 13 residues. Sequenced input: blood, either unsorted or a sorted T cell fraction (not recorded which). This sequence was found in a male donor with ankylosing spondylitis. V gene TRBV12-3 or TRBV12-4 combines with J gene TRBJ1-5; maybe TRBD1 (5 bases). DNA for the CDR3: TGTGCCAGCCGTGGGGGAACGCTTAAGCCCCAGCATTTT. It codes for CASRGGTLKPQHF.